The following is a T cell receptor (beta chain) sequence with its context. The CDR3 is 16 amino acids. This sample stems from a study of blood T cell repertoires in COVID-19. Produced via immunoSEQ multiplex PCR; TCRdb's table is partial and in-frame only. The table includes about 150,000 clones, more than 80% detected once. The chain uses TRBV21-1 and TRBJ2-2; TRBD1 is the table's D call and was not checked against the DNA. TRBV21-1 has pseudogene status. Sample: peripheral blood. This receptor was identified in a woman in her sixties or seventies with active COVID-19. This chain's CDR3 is CASSKAEGANTGELFF. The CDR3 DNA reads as TGTGCCAGCAGCAAAGCAGAGGGGGCGAACACCGGGGAGCTGTTTTTT.